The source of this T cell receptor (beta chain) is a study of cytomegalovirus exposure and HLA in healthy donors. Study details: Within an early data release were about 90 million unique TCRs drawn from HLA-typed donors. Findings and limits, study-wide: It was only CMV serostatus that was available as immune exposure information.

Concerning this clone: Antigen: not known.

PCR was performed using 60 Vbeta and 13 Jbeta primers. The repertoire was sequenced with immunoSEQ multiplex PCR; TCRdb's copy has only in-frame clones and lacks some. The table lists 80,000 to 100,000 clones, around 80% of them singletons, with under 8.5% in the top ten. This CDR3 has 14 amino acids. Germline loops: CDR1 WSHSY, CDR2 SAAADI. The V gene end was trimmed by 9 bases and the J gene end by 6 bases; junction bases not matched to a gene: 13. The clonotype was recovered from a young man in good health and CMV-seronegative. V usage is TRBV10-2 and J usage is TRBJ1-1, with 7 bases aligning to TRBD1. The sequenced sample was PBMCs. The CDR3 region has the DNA TGCGCCAGTCGTGAAAACAGGGGTGTGTCTGAAGCTTTCTTT. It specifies CASRENRGVSEAFF.